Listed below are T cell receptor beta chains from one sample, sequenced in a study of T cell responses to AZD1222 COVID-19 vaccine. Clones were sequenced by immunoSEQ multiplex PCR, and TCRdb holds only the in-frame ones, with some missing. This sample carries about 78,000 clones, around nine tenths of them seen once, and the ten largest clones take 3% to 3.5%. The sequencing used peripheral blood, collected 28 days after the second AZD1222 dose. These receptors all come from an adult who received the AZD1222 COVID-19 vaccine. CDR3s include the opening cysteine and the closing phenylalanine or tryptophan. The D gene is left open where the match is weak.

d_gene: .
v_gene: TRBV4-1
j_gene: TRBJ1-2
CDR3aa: CASSQDDRNYGYTF

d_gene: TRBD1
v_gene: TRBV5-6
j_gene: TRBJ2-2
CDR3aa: CASSPVGQGAWELFF

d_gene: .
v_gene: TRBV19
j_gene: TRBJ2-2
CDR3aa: CASEGGSLNTGELFF

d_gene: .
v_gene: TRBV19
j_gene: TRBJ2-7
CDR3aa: CASSIAPRAYEQYF

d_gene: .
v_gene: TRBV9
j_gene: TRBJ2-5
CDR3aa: CASSVEAEETQYF

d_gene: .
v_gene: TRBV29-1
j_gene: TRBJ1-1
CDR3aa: CSGKGWTENTEAFF

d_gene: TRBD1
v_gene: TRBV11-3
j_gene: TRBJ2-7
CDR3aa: CASSQRQGASEQYF

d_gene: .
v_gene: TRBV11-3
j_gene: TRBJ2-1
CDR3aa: CASSLGAGKSYNEQFF

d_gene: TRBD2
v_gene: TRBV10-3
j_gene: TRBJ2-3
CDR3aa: CAIRTSGGPDTQYF

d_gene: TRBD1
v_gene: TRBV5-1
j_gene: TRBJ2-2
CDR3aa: CASRQGAPGELFF

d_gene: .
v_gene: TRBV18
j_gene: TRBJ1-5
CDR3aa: CASSPEQGGQPQHF

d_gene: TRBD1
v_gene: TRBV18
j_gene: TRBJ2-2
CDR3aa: CASSPSGQGAGELFF

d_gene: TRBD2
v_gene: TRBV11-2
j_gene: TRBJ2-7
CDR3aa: CASSLPSGGSYEQYF

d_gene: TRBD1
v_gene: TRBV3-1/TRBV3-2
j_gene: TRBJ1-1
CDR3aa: CASSARDRNTEAFF

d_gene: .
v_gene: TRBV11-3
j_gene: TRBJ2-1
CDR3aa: CASSPAGFNEQFF

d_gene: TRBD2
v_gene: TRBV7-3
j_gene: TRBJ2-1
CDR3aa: CASSFLAGGRNEQFF

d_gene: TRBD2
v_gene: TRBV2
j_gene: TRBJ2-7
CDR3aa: CASTTPGGIYEQYF

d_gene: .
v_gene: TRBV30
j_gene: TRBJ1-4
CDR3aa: CAWSAAHQGKDEKLFF

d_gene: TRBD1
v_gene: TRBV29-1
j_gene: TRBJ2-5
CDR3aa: CSVTLPGTGTEKTQYF

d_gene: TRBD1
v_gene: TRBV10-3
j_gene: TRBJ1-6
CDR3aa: CAISEGTGESPLHF

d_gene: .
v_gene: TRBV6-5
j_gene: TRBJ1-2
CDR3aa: CASTRGGAQNGYTF

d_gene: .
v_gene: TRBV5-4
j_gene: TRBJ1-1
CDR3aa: CASSPGGSTTEAFF

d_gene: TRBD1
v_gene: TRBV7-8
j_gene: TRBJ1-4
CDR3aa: CASSPGQGDEKLFF

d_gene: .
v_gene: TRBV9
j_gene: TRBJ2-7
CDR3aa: CASSVGPEGLEQYF

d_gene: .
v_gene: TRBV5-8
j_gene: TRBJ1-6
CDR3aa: CASSPQRGALHF

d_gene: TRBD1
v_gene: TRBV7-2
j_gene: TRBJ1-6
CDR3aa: CASSRSRDRNSPLHF

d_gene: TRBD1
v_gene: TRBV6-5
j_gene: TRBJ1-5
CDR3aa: CASSMGQGSHQPQHF

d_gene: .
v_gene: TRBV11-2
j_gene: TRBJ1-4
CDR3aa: CASKGTRGDHEKLFF

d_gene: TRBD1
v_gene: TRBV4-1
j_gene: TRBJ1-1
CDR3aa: CASSLMGQRLEAFF

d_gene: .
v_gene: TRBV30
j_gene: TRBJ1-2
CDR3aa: CASSVGRDYGYTF

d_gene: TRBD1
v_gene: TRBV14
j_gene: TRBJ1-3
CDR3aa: CASRLTGAGNTIYF

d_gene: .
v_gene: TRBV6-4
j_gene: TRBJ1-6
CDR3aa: CASRAGTSNSPLHF

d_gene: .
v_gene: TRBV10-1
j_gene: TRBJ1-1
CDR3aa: CASSVKGEAFF

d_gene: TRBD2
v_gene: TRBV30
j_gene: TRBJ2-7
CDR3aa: CAWSVRGLDEQYF

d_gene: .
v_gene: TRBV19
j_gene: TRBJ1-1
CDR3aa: CASSIPPLEAFF

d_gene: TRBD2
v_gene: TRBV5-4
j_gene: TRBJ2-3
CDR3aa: CASSPLAGLAGGLPDTQYF

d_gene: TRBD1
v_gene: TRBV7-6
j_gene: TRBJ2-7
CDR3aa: CASSLGTGLHYQQYF

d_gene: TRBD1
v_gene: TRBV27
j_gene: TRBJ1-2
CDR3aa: CASSFTGDGYTF

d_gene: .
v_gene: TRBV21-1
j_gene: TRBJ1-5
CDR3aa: CASSLSGYSNQPQHF

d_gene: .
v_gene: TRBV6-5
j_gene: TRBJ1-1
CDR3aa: CASSWARNTEAFF

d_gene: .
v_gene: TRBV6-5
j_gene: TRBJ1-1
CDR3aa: CASSSEVPGGQLGAFF

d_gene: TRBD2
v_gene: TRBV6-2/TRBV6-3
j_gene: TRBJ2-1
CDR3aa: CASSSKTSGSPYNEQFF

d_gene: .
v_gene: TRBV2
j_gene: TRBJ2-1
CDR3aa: CASNRQRTEQFF

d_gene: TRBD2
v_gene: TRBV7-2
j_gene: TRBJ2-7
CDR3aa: CASSLSRPGLGFDEQYF

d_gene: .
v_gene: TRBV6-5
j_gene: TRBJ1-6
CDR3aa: CAGGSGNSPLHF